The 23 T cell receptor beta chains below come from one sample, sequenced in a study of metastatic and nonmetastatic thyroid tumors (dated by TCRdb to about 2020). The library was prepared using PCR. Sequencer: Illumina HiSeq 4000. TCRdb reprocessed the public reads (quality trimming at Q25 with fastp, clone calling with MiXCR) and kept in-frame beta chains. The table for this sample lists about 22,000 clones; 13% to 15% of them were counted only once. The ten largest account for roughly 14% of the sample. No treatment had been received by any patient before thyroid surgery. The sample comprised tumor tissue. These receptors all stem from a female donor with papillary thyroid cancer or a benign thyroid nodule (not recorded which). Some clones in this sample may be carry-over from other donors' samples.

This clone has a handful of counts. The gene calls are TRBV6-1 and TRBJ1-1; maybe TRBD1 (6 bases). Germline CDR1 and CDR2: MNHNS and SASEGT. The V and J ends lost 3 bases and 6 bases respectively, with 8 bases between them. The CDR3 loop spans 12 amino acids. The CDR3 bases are TGTGCCAGCAGTGACAAGGGGGCTGAAGCTTTCTTT. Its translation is CASSDKGAEAFF.

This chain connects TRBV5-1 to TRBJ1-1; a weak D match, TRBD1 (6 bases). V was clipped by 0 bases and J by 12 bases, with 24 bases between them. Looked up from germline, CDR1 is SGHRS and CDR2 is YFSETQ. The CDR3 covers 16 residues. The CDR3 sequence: CASSLGSSGGLTRSFF. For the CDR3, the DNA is TGCGCCAGCAGCTTGGGGTCGTCGGGGGGCCTCACTAGATCTTTCTTT.

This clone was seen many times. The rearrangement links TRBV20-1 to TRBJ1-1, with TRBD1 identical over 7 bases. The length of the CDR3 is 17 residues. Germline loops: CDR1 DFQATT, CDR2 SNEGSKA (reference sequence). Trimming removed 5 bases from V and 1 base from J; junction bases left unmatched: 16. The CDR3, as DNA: TGCAGTGCTTCCTCACCCCCGACAGGGCTGAGGAACACTGAAGCTTTCTTT. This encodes CSASSPPTGLRNTEAFF.

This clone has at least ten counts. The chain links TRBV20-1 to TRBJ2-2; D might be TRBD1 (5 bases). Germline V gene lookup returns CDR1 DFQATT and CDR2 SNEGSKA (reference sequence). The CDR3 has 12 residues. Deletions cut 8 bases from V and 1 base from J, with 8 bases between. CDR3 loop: CSITGNTGELFF. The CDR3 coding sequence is TGCAGTATCACAGGGAACACCGGGGAGCTGTTTTTT.

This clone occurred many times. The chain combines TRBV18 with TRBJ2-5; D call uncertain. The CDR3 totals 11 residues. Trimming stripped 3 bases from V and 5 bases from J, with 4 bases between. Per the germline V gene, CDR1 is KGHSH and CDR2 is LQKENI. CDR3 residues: CASSPGETQYF. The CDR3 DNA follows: TGTGCCAGCTCACCGGGGGAGACCCAGTACTTC.

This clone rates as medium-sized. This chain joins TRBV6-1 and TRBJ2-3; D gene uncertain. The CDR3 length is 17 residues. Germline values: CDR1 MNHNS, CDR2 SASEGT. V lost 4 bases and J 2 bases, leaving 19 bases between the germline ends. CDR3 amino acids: CASSALDPPIVTDTQYF. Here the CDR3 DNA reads TGTGCCAGCAGTGCCTTGGACCCACCAATTGTCACAGATACGCAGTATTTT.

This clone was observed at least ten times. The CDR3 DNA sequence: TGTGCCACCAGTGATGCCCGACAAACTAGCGGGACAGATACGCAGTATTTT. Its protein is CATSDARQTSGTDTQYF. The chain has TRBV24-1 and TRBJ2-3, with 9 positions matching TRBD2. V lost 3 bases to trimming and J lost 3 bases; unmatched junction nucleotides: 9. CDR3 length equals 17 residues. Germline V lookup: CDR1 KGHDR, CDR2 SFDVKD.

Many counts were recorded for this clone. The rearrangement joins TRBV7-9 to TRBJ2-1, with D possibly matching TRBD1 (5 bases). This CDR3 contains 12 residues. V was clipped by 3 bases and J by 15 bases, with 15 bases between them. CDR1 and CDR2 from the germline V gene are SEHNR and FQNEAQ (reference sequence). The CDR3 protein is CASSFVQTDAFF. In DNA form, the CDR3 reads TGTGCCAGCAGCTTCGTACAGACAGACGCGTTCTTC.

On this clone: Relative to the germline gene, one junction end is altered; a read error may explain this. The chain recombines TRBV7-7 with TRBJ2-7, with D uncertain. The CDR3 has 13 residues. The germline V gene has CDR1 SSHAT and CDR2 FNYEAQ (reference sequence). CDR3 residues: CASSPSLSYEQYF. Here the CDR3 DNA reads TGTGCTAGCAGCCCCAGCCTCTCCTACGAGCAGTACTTC.

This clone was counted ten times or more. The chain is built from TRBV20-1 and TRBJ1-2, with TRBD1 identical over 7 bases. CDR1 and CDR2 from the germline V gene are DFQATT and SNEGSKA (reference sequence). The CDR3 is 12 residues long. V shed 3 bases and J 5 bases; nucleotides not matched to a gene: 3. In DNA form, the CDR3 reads TGCAGTGCTAGTCCGACAGGGTATGGCTACACCTTC. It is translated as CSASPTGYGYTF.

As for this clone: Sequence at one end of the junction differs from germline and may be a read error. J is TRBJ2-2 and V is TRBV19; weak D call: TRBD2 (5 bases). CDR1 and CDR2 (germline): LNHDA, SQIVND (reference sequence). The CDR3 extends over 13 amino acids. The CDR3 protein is CASSPTPTGELFF. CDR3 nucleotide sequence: TGTGCCAGTAGTCCCACACCCACCGGGGAGCTCTTTTTT.

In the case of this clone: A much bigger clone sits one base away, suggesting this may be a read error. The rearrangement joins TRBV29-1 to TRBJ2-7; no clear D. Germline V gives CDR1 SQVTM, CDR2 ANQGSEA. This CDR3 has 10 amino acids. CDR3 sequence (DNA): TGCGGCGTTGTACAGCACGAGCAGTACTTC. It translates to CGVVQHEQYF.

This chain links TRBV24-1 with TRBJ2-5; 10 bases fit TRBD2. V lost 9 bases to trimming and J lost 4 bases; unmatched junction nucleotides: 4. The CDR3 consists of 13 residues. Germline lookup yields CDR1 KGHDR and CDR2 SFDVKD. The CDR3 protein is CATRRTSGETQYF. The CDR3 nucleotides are TGTGCCACCCGTAGGACTAGCGGAGAGACCCAGTACTTC.

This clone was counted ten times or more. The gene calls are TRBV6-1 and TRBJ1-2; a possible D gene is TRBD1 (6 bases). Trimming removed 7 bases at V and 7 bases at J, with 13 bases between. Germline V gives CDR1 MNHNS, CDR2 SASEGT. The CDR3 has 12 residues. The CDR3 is CASNNPQGGYTF. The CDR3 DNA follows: TGTGCCAGCAACAACCCACAGGGTGGCTACACCTTC.

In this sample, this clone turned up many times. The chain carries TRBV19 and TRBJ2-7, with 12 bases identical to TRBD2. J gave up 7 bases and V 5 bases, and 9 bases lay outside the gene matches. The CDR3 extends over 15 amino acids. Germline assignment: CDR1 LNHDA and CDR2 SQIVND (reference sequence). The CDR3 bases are TGTGCCAGTAGTTTGGCTGGACTAGCGGGAAGTGAGCAGTACTTC. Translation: CASSLAGLAGSEQYF.

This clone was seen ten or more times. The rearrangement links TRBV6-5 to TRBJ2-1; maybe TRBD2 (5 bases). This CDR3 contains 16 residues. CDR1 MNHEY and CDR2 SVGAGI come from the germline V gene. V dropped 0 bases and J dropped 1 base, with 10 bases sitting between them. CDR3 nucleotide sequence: TGTGCCAGCAGTTACTCGTGGGAGCGGTCCTACAATGAGCAGTTCTTC. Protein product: CASSYSWERSYNEQFF.

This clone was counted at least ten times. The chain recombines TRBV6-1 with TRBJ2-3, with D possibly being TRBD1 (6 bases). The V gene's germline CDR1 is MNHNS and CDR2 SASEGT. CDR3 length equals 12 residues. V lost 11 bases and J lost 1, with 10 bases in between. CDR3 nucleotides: TGTGCCGGACGGACAGGCACAGATACGCAGTATTTT. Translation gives CAGRTGTDTQYF.

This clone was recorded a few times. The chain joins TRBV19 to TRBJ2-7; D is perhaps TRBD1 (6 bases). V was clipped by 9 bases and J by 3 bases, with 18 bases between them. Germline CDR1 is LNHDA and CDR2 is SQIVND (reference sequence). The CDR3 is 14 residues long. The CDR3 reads CASSYIRGHYEQYF. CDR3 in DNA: TGTGCCAGCAGCTACATCAGGGGTCACTACGAGCAGTACTTC.

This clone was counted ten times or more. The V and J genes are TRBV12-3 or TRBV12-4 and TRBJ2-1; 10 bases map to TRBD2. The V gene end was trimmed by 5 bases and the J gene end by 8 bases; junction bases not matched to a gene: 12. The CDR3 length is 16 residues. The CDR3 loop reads CASSDSGTSDFYEQFF. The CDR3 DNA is TGTGCCAGCAGTGACTCCGGGACTAGCGACTTCTATGAGCAGTTCTTC.

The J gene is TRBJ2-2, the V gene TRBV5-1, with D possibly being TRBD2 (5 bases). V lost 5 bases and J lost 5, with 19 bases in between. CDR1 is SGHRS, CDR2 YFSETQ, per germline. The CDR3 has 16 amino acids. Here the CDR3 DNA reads TGCGCCAGCAGTCTCTCCGGGGTTGAGGCGACCGGGGAGCTGTTTTTT. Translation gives CASSLSGVEATGELFF.

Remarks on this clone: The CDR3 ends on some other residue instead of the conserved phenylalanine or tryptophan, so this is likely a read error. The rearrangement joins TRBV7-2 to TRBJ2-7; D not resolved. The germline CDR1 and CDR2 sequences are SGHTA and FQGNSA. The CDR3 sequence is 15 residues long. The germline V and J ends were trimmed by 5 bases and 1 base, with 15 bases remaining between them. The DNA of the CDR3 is TGTGCCAGCAGCCTCCGACCTATTCCATCCTACGAGCAGTACTCC. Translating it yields CASSLRPIPSYEQYS.

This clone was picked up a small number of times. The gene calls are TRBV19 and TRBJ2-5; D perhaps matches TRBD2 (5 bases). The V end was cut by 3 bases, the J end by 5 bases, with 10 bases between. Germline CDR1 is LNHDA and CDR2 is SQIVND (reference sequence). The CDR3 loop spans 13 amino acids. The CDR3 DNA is TGTGCCAGTAGTATCGGGGATAGGGAGACCCAGTACTTC. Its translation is CASSIGDRETQYF.

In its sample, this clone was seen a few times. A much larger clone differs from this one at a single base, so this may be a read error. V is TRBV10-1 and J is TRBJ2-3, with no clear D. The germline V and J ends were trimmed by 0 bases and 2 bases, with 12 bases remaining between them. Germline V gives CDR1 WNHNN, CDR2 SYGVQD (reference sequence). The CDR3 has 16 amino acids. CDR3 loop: CASSESEVVDTDTQYF. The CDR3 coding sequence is TGCGCCAGCAGTGAGTCGGAAGTAGTGGACACAGATACGCAGTATTTT.